This section outlines one T cell receptor (beta chain) sequence together with its context. Per the study methods: Counts of nucleated cells, estimated from reference gene primer amplification, were obtained. TCRdb's table, derived via immunoSEQ multiplex PCR, lists solely in-frame clones and lacks some. V, J and clone size were drawn from that table, and D and trimming were deduced from the DNA. The sample has a few hundred thousand clones, less than 90% seen once. These data originate in a study of blood T cell repertoires in COVID-19. Turning to the study itself: PBMCs, B-cell-depleted T cells, or T cells were the source of the cDNA or gDNA that made up the material.

Germline V gene data show CDR1 as GTSNPN and CDR2 as SVGIG (reference sequence). The CDR3 spans 13 residues. The V and J ends lost 3 bases and 7 bases, in that order; junction bases with no gene match: 5. Researchers sorted participants into cohorts using their self-reported clinical history. Two negative PCRs, clearance, or symptom resolution had been documented for recovered Cohort 3 donors. The chain combines TRBV30 with TRBJ1-5, with 8 positions matching TRBD1. This TCR came from a woman aged 45-60 years who had recovered from COVID-19. Input material: PBMCs or T cells enriched from blood (not recorded which). The CDR3 DNA reads TGTGCCTGGAGCCGGACAGGGCAACAGCCCCAGCATTTT. Protein: CAWSRTGQQPQHF.